This T cell receptor beta chain was sequenced in a study of blood T cells in healthy people across ages. Study-level background: With template switching, about one barcoded beta molecule was captured per two T cells. General study points: Measured against age, TCR beta diversity per million T cells decreased in a roughly linear manner. Compared with aged donors, long-lived donors showed fewer expanded clones, suggesting selection.

About 10 milliliters of peripheral blood were drawn from each donor. Sample-barcoded 5' priming and a J-beta primer mix drove a second PCR of roughly 6 to 12 cycles. Using its own MiXCR run on the 5' RACE reads, TCRdb lists one record per CDR3 protein. The sample records 380,000 or so distinct CDR3 sequences, about 52% being singletons. The CDR3 consists of 13 residues. V shed 5 bases and J shed 10 bases, with 15 bases lying between them. The germline CDR1 and CDR2 sequences are SGHVS and FQNEAQ. This clonotype was observed once. The antigen is unknown. The chain joins TRBV7-8 to TRBJ2-1; TRBD2 is a possible D gene (6 bases). This TCR derives from a man in his sixties in good health. Sequenced material: blood. The CDR3 sequence is CASSARLVDEQFF. Here the CDR3 DNA reads TGTGCCAGCAGCGCTCGACTAGTCGACGAGCAGTTCTTC.